The rows below give T cell receptor beta chains drawn from one sample of a study of identical twins. TCRdb ran MiXCR on the 5' RACE reads and lists one entry per CDR3 protein. This sample has hundreds of thousands of distinct CDR3 sequences, with approximately 18% found just once. In addition, the sample was reused for a study of T cells expressing NK-cell markers.

Input material: PBMCs. Receptors originate from a young woman in good health. The CDR3 runs from the conserved cysteine through the conserved F or W. Each record gives: V gene, D gene, J gene, clone size, CDR3 protein, CDR3 DNA. A D gene is named only where the DNA matches it firmly. Clone size is stated in some rows and not others, as once, few, many or a class when expanded.

TRBV15	-	TRBJ1-5	-	CATSRGQGIDPYSNQPQHF	TGTGCCACCAGCAGGGGCCAGGGAATCGATCCATATAGCAATCAGCCCCAGCATTTT
TRBV15	TRBD1	TRBJ2-5	-	CATSRARQGTKETQYF	TGTGCCACCAGCAGGGCCCGACAGGGGACCAAGGAGACCCAGTACTTC
TRBV20-1	-	TRBJ2-7	few	CSARGVWGSYEQYF	TGCAGTGCTAGAGGGGTCTGGGGTTCCTACGAGCAGTACTTC
TRBV5-1	TRBD2	TRBJ2-1	-	CASSPYLGASGRNEQFF	TGCGCCAGCAGCCCTTACCTCGGTGCTAGCGGGAGGAATGAGCAGTTCTTC
TRBV3-1	-	TRBJ1-6	-	CASSPVETELPRTSYNSPLHF	TGTGCCAGCAGCCCGGTCGAGACAGAGCTTCCAAGGACGTCCTATAATTCACCCCTCCACTTT
TRBV20-1	TRBD1	TRBJ1-1	few	CSARDGTALAGEAFF	TGCAGTGCTAGAGATGGGACAGCGTTAGCCGGCGAAGCTTTCTTT
TRBV14	-	TRBJ2-3	few	CASSQGRAPTQYF	TGTGCCAGCAGCCAAGGCAGGGCTCCGACGCAGTATTTT
TRBV5-1	-	TRBJ2-1	-	CASRKDGAGNEQFF	TGCGCCAGCAGAAAGGACGGGGCGGGGAATGAGCAGTTCTTC
TRBV12-3/TRBV12-4	-	TRBJ2-7	many	CASSYSGLYEQYF	TGTGCCAGCAGTTATTCAGGGCTCTACGAGCAGTACTTC
TRBV20-1	TRBD2	TRBJ2-3	few	CSASDPLAASTDTQYF	TGCAGTGCGTCTGATCCACTAGCGGCGAGCACAGATACGCAGTATTTT
TRBV9	-	TRBJ2-7	-	CASSVEEDEQYF	TGTGCCAGCAGCGTAGAGGAAGACGAGCAGTACTTC
TRBV20-1	-	TRBJ2-3	-	CSAREGSFVGGPSTDTQYF	TGCAGTGCTAGAGAAGGTTCCTTTGTGGGGGGGCCTAGCACAGATACGCAGTATTTT
TRBV7-2	TRBD1	TRBJ1-2	-	CASSKGQGEGSYTF	TGTGCCAGCAGCAAGGGACAGGGGGAAGGTAGCTACACCTTC
TRBV24-1	-	TRBJ2-1	-	CATSESDHRDRRGEQFF	TGTGCCACCAGTGAATCCGACCACAGGGACCGGCGTGGTGAGCAGTTCTTC
TRBV18	-	TRBJ2-3	-	CATYRAAGTDTQYF	TGTGCCACCTACAGGGCCGCCGGGACAGATACGCAGTATTTT
TRBV7-9	-	TRBJ1-2	-	CATTRPNRDGYTF	TGTGCCACCACCCGCCCCAACAGGGATGGCTACACCTTC
TRBV15	-	TRBJ2-5	few	CATSRVQETQYF	TGTGCCACCAGCAGGGTCCAAGAGACCCAGTACTTC
TRBV9	TRBD1	TRBJ1-5	-	CASSVGSGGGQPQHF	TGTGCCAGCAGCGTAGGGTCAGGGGGTGGTCAGCCCCAGCATTTT
TRBV12-3/TRBV12-4	-	TRBJ1-6	many	CASSRNQGNDSPLHF	TGTGCCAGCAGTAGGAATCAGGGTAATGATTCACCCCTCCACTTT
TRBV10-3	TRBD1	TRBJ2-1	few	CAIRIDRDGEQFF	TGTGCCATCAGGATCGACAGGGATGGTGAGCAGTTCTTC
TRBV6-4	-	TRBJ2-1	-	CASRGGMYNEQFF	TGTGCCAGCAGGGGGGGAATGTACAATGAGCAGTTCTTC
TRBV10-3	-	TRBJ2-7	few	CAISESGLGYEQYF	TGTGCCATCAGTGAATCGGGACTCGGCTACGAGCAGTACTTC
TRBV12-3/TRBV12-4	-	TRBJ1-2	-	CASSFNGPHGYTF	TGTGCCAGCAGTTTTAACGGGCCCCACGGCTACACCTTC
TRBV7-9	-	TRBJ2-5	-	CASSPPGREGETQYF	TGTGCCAGCAGCCCACCTGGTAGGGAAGGAGAGACCCAGTACTTC